This TCR beta chain derives from a study of blood T cell repertoires in COVID-19. Study at large: COVID-19 samples, acute and convalescent, were from the United States, Italy and Spain. PBMCs, B-cell-depleted T cells, or T cells were the source of the cDNA or gDNA that made up the material.

The method was immunoSEQ multiplex PCR; TCRdb's version includes in-frame clones alone and lacks a portion of them. The sample carries approximately 280,000 clones, 80% to 90% recorded once. Sequencing used peripheral blood. This TCR was sampled from a man in his forties or fifties with acute or convalescent COVID-19.

The CDR3 sequence is CASSPLRGSGNTIYF. CDR3 nucleotide sequence: TGTGCCAGCTCACCACTTAGGGGCTCTGGAAACACCATATATTTT. The chain combines TRBV18 with TRBJ1-3; possible D gene TRBD1, 5 bases. The CDR3 consists of 15 residues. V dropped 1 base and J dropped 0 bases, with 7 bases sitting between them. CDR1 is KGHSH, CDR2 LQKENI, per germline.